Presented here are 18 T cell receptor beta chains from one specimen sequenced in a study of CD4+ T cells in melanoma. Assay used: immunoSEQ multiplex PCR; TCRdb lists only in-frame clones, some missing. This table has about 55,000 clones, roughly three quarters appearing once. The sample comprised tumor tissue. These TCRs come from a human donor with melanoma.

This chain links TRBV14 with TRBJ1-1; TRBD1 aligns across 8 bases. Per the germline V gene, CDR1 is SGHDN and CDR2 is FVKESK. The CDR3 runs to 19 residues. V lost 4 bases, J lost 0 bases, and 16 bases stayed unmatched. The CDR3 loop is CASSRGDRGWKSMNTEAFF. CDR3 bases: TGTGCCAGCAGCCGAGGAGACAGGGGCTGGAAATCTATGAACACTGAAGCTTTCTTT.

The V and J genes are TRBV6-6 and TRBJ1-2; no definite D call. Trimming stripped 5 bases from V and 3 bases from J, with 13 bases between. The length of the CDR3 is 14 residues. Germline V gives CDR1 MNHNY, CDR2 SVGAGI (reference sequence). DNA for the CDR3: TGTGCCAGCAGTGACCCAGGTGAAGACTATGGCTACACCTTC. It translates to CASSDPGEDYGYTF.

The gene calls are TRBV11-2 and TRBJ2-7; 9 positions agree with TRBD1. The CDR3 consists of 13 residues. Germline V lookup: CDR1 SGHAT, CDR2 FQNNGV. With V trimmed by 5 bases and J by 7 bases, 6 bases remained unmatched. Here the CDR3 DNA reads TGTGCCAGCAGCGGGGGGACAGGGCTAGAGCAGTACTTC. Amino acids: CASSGGTGLEQYF.

V is TRBV9 and J is TRBJ2-7; D remains unclear. CDR1 and CDR2 (germline): SGDLS, YYNGEE. The CDR3 extends over 13 amino acids. V gave up 3 bases and J gave up 3 bases, with 10 bases separating them. Here the CDR3 reads CASSAEPNYEQYF. In DNA form, the CDR3 reads TGTGCCAGCAGCGCAGAACCAAACTACGAGCAGTACTTC.

This clone appeared a few times. The chain carries TRBV27 and TRBJ2-7; 7 bases align to TRBD1. The germline V gene encodes CDR1 MNHEY and CDR2 SMNVEV (reference sequence). This CDR3 has 15 amino acids. With 4 bases clipped from V and 3 bases from J, the junction kept 9 bases outside the gene matches. CDR3 DNA: TGTGCCAGCAGTTCAACAGGGGAGAGGCACTACGAGCAGTACTTC. It codes for CASSSTGERHYEQYF.

This sequence joins TRBV6-1 and TRBJ2-7, with TRBD1 identical over 8 bases. Germline trimming cut 4 bases from V and 6 bases from J; bases unmatched to any gene: 11. This CDR3 is built from 15 residues. The germline V gene encodes CDR1 MNHNS and CDR2 SASEGT. CDR3 in DNA: TGTGCCAGCAGTGGGAAGGACAGGGTAGTTGTCGAGCAGTACTTC. It specifies CASSGKDRVVVEQYF.

The chain uses TRBV28 and TRBJ1-4; no definite D call. The CDR3 contains 17 residues. Per the germline V gene, CDR1 is MDHEN and CDR2 is SYDVKM. Trimming stripped 3 bases from V and 0 bases from J, with 14 bases between. CDR3 protein: CASSFPTLYTTNEKLFF. The CDR3 coding sequence is TGTGCCAGCAGTTTCCCGACACTCTATACAACTAATGAAAAACTGTTTTTT.

The chain couples TRBV30 to TRBJ1-6, with D possibly being TRBD1 (5 bases). Germline CDR1 and CDR2: GTSNPN and SVGIG (reference sequence). CDR3 length: 16 amino acids. The ends were cut back, 2 bases at V and 7 bases at J, with 18 bases in the middle. CDR3 coding DNA: TGTGCCTGGAGTCCCCGGGGCGGGACGGGGAATTCACCCCTCCACTTT. This gives the protein CAWSPRGGTGNSPLHF.

This sequence joins TRBV6-1 and TRBJ1-5, with D unresolved. The germline CDR1 and CDR2 sequences are MNHNS and SASEGT. There are 11 residues in the CDR3. Trimming left V 3 bases short and J 7 bases short, with 4 bases between. CDR3 nucleotide sequence: TGTGCCAGCAGTGAGGGGCAGCCCCAGCATTTT. Residues: CASSEGQPQHF.

This rearrangement joins TRBV19 to TRBJ2-3; 12 bases map to TRBD1. CDR3 length: 18 amino acids. CDR1 and CDR2 (germline): LNHDA, SQIVND (reference sequence). Trimming took 5 bases from V and 6 from J; bases not matched to a gene: 15. CDR3 nucleotide sequence: TGTGCCAGTAGTGTTCCGGGGACAGGGGGCGTAAGATTGGATACGCAGTATTTT. Its translation is CASSVPGTGGVRLDTQYF. The whole variable domain, remainder taken from reference TRBV19 and TRBJ2-3, is DGGITQSPKYLFRKEGQNVTLSCEQNLNHDAMYWYRQDPGQGLRLIYYSQIVNDFQKGDIAEGYSVSREKKESFPLTVTSAQKNPTAFYLCASSVPGTGGVRLDTQYFGPGTRLTVL.

J is TRBJ1-2 and V is TRBV19, with D possibly TRBD1 on 6 matching bases. Germline V gene lookup returns CDR1 LNHDA and CDR2 SQIVND (reference sequence). There are 14 residues in the CDR3. V was clipped by 3 bases and J by 7 bases, with 15 bases between them. CDR3 sequence reads: CASSILGALTGYTF. The CDR3, as DNA: TGTGCCAGTAGTATCCTGGGGGCGCTTACTGGCTACACCTTC.

The chain carries TRBV6-5 and TRBJ2-1; 10 bases are shared with TRBD2. Germline V gene sequence: CDR1 MNHEY, CDR2 SVGAGI. Trimming cost V 10 bases and J 0 bases; bases outside gene matches: 6. The CDR3 is 15 amino acids. CDR3 amino acids: CATRLAGSSYNEQFF. As DNA, the CDR3 is TGTGCCACCCGACTAGCGGGTAGCTCCTACAATGAGCAGTTCTTC.

The J gene is TRBJ2-7, the V gene TRBV6-4, with D possibly being TRBD2 (5 bases). V dropped 6 bases and J dropped 0 bases, with 15 bases sitting between them. Germline V CDR1 and CDR2: MRHNA, SNTAGT. This CDR3 is built from 15 residues. DNA for the CDR3: TGTGCCAGCAGGGAAGTCCCGGGATTCTCCTACGAGCAGTACTTC. Its protein product is CASREVPGFSYEQYF.

The chain carries TRBV7-9 and TRBJ2-1; no firm D call. The CDR3 is made up of 14 amino acids. Per germline, CDR1 SEHNR and CDR2 FQNEAQ (reference sequence). Trimming removed 0 bases at V and 4 bases at J, with 7 bases between. The CDR3 DNA reads TGTGCCAGCAGCTTAGCCAGTCTGTACAATGAGCAGTTCTTC. Protein sequence: CASSLASLYNEQFF. The full variable domain, with the rest looked up from reference TRBV7-9 and TRBJ2-1, is DTGVSQNPRHKITKRGQNVTFRCDPISEHNRLYWYRQTLGQGPEFLTYFQNEAQLEKSRLLSDRFSAERPKGSFSTLEIQRTEQGDSAMYLCASSLASLYNEQFFGPGTRLTVL.

A single count supports this clone. The V and J genes are TRBV7-9 and TRBJ1-5, with a possible D match to TRBD1 (5 bases). Looked up from germline, CDR1 is SEHNR and CDR2 is FQNEAQ (reference sequence). The CDR3 length is 15 residues. The V gene lost 1 base and the J gene lost 4 bases, with 11 bases spanning the gap. This chain's CDR3 is CASSLGQRANQPQHF. DNA for the CDR3: TGTGCCAGCAGCTTAGGACAGCGGGCTAATCAGCCCCAGCATTTT.

The chain has TRBV6-9 and TRBJ2-2, with D possibly matching TRBD2 (7 bases). CDR3 length equals 14 residues. V lost 3 bases and J lost 4, with 9 bases in between. CDR1 and CDR2 (germline): MNHGY, SVAAGI. The CDR3 sequence: CASSYAGATGELFF. Written as DNA, the CDR3 is TGTGCCAGCAGTTACGCGGGGGCCACCGGGGAGCTGTTTTTT.

The chain employs TRBV10-3 and TRBJ1-6; the D gene is possibly TRBD1 (5 bases). Trimming cost V 0 bases and J 10 bases, with 10 bases left between them. The germline CDR1 and CDR2 sequences are ENHRY and SYGVKD. The CDR3 loop spans 14 amino acids. CDR3 sequence (DNA): TGTGCCATCAGTGAGTCCGGCAGGGAGTCACCCCTCCACTTT. Encoded protein: CAISESGRESPLHF.

The genes are TRBV7-8 and TRBJ1-5; D ambiguous. The germline V and J ends were trimmed by 3 bases and 2 bases, with 11 bases remaining between them. The CDR3 length is 15 residues. The germline V gene has CDR1 SGHVS and CDR2 FQNEAQ. The CDR3 spells CASSFSGGGNQPQHF. Here the CDR3 DNA reads TGTGCCAGCAGCTTTTCGGGTGGAGGCAATCAGCCCCAGCATTTT.